This T cell receptor beta chain was captured in a study of cytotoxic CD8 clonotypes in ibrutinib-treated CLL. Study information: Within the patient group, eleven to twelve were relapsed/refractory and 15 treatment-naive, and 17 to 18 were IGHV unmutated. Study observations and caveats: Whereas clonality rose at ibrutinib response, it declined toward baseline at progression.

About this clone itself: What it recognizes is unknown.

The assay was immunoSEQ multiplex PCR, and TCRdb's table has in-frame clones only and misses some. The data show 150,000 to 200,000 clones, roughly 90% seen once. The clonotype comes from a human donor with chronic lymphocytic leukemia. The sequenced sample was PBMCs, obtained at disease progression, from a patient treated with ibrutinib.

The CDR3 DNA is TGTGCCAGCAGTGAATTAATCGCCAGCCACGGAAACACCATATATTTT. It codes for CASSELIASHGNTIYF. The V gene is TRBV2, the J gene TRBJ1-3; D unresolved. Between the trimmed V and J ends, which lost 2 bases and 4 bases, there was a span of 15 bases. The CDR3 totals 16 residues. From germline, CDR1 is SNHLY and CDR2 FYNNEI.